These 23 T cell receptor beta chains came from one sample sequenced in a study of radiotherapy plus CTLA-4 blockade in lung cancer. Sequenced by immunoSEQ multiplex PCR; TCRdb stores in-frame clones only, minus some. The sample lists 90,000 to 95,000 clones; roughly 85% were seen once. The material was peripheral blood, obtained from a patient treated with radiotherapy plus ipilimumab. The receptors come from a human donor with non-small cell lung cancer who had stable disease on radiotherapy plus ipilimumab.

J is TRBJ2-2 and V is TRBV9, with 14 bases lining up with TRBD2. Germline values: CDR1 SGDLS, CDR2 YYNGEE. The CDR3 sequence is 18 residues long. The junction had 5 bases not matched to a gene; V was cut back by 0 bases and J by 4 bases. DNA for the CDR3: TGTGCCAGCAGCGTAGAGAGACTAGCGGGGGGGAGCACCGGGGAGCTGTTTTTT. As protein: CASSVERLAGGSTGELFF.

This rearrangement joins TRBV19 to TRBJ1-2, with a possible D match to TRBD1 (6 bases). Trimming shortened V by 0 bases and J by 2 bases, and 16 bases separated the two germline ends. CDR3 length equals 17 residues. Germline values: CDR1 LNHDA, CDR2 SQIVND (reference sequence). The CDR3 spells CASSIDRRNRGNYGYTF. The CDR3 DNA is TGTGCCAGTAGTATAGATCGTCGCAATAGGGGGAACTATGGCTACACCTTC.

This rearrangement joins TRBV6-1 to TRBJ2-7, with 9 bases identical to TRBD1. V dropped 2 bases and J dropped 4; count of bases not matched to a gene: 3. The CDR3 runs to 14 residues. In germline, CDR1 is MNHNS, CDR2 SASEGT. Written as DNA, the CDR3 is TGTGCCAGCAGTGAAACAGGGGGCGGGTACGAGCAGTACTTC. Protein product: CASSETGGGYEQYF.

The gene calls are TRBV27 and TRBJ2-1; perhaps TRBD2 as D (5 bases). The length of the CDR3 is 14 residues. V gave up 6 bases and J gave up 0 bases, with 9 bases separating them. Germline V CDR1 and CDR2: MNHEY, SMNVEV (reference sequence). CDR3: CASRTGSSYNEQFF. The CDR3, as DNA: TGTGCCAGCAGAACGGGGAGCTCCTACAATGAGCAGTTCTTC.

CDR3 sequence: CASSQELAGAREQYF. CDR3 sequence (DNA): TGTGCCAGCAGCCAAGAACTAGCGGGAGCTCGCGAGCAGTACTTC. The chain joins TRBV14 to TRBJ2-7; 11 bases agree with TRBD2. The CDR3 is made up of 15 amino acids. The V gene end was trimmed by 0 bases and the J gene end by 6 bases; junction bases not matched to a gene: 4. The germline gives CDR1 SGHDN, CDR2 FVKESK.

The chain recombines TRBV18 with TRBJ2-3, with 11 bases aligning to TRBD2. V shed 5 bases and J 5 bases; nucleotides not matched to a gene: 6. CDR3 length equals 15 residues. The germline CDR1 and CDR2 sequences are KGHSH and LQKENI. The CDR3 DNA follows: TGTGCCAGCTCAGGAACTAGCGGGAGTATAGATACGCAGTATTTT. Translating it yields CASSGTSGSIDTQYF.

DNA of the CDR3: TGTGCCAGCAGTTTTTCTAGCGGGAGAGCGTACCAAGAGACCCAGTACTTC. This encodes CASSFSSGRAYQETQYF. This rearrangement joins TRBV27 to TRBJ2-5, with 10 bases lining up with TRBD2. Germline CDR1 MNHEY, CDR2 SMNVEV (reference sequence). The CDR3 length is 17 residues. V dropped 3 bases and J dropped 0; count of bases not matched to a gene: 7.

This chain uses TRBV5-1 with TRBJ2-7; perhaps D is TRBD1 or TRBD2 (5 bases each). The germline V and J ends were trimmed by 5 bases and 2 bases, with 17 bases remaining between them. Germline CDR1 reads SGHRS; CDR2 reads YFSETQ. This CDR3 comprises 15 residues. The CDR3 loop reads CASSLRDGDPYEQYF. In nucleotides, the CDR3 is TGCGCCAGCAGTTTAAGGGACGGCGACCCCTACGAGCAGTACTTC.

The chain combines TRBV5-4 with TRBJ2-3; D not certain. Trimming removed 5 bases at V and 0 bases at J, with 10 bases between. Germline-derived CDR1 and CDR2 are SGHNT and YYREEE (reference sequence). The CDR3 runs 14 residues. CDR3 region: CASRIQYSTDTQYF. CDR3 bases: TGTGCCAGCAGAATACAATATAGCACAGATACGCAGTATTTT.

The CDR3 DNA reads as TGTGCCAGCAGCTCCTACAGGGGACCTAACTATGGCTACACCTTC. Amino acids: CASSSYRGPNYGYTF. The rearrangement joins TRBV11-3 to TRBJ1-2, with TRBD1 identical over 7 bases. Per germline, CDR1 SGHNT and CDR2 YENEEA. Trimming at V came to 4 bases and at J to 0 bases, leaving 5 bases not matched to a gene. This CDR3 is 15 amino acids long.

The chain employs TRBV19 and TRBJ1-5; 7 positions agree with TRBD1. The CDR3 spans 14 residues. Germline trimming cut 0 bases from V and 6 bases from J; bases unmatched to any gene: 2. Germline V gene sequence: CDR1 LNHDA, CDR2 SQIVND (reference sequence). Written as DNA, the CDR3 is TGTGCCAGTAGTATAGAACAGGGGATTCAGCCCCAGCATTTT. Protein product: CASSIEQGIQPQHF. Using reference TRBV19 and TRBJ1-5 for the parts outside the CDR3, the full variable domain is DGGITQSPKYLFRKEGQNVTLSCEQNLNHDAMYWYRQDPGQGLRLIYYSQIVNDFQKGDIAEGYSVSREKKESFPLTVTSAQKNPTAFYLCASSIEQGIQPQHFGDGTRLSIL.

The chain has TRBV2 and TRBJ1-2; no firm D call. V was cut by 4 bases and J by 4 bases, with 16 bases left in between. Germline V gene data show CDR1 as SNHLY and CDR2 as FYNNEI. The CDR3 extends over 15 amino acids. CDR3 protein: CASSAQTTNLYGYTF. CDR3 nucleotides: TGTGCCAGCAGTGCCCAAACCACAAACCTCTATGGCTACACCTTC.

The chain joins TRBV7-2 to TRBJ2-7; D tentatively fits TRBD1 or TRBD2 (9 bases each). The CDR3 runs to 19 residues. The germline V gene has CDR1 SGHTA and CDR2 FQGNSA. The ends were cut back, 1 base at V and 5 bases at J, with 27 bases in the middle. In nucleotides, the CDR3 is TGTGCCAGCAGCTTAGGTGGGGACAGGGCGCGGCGGGAGGGCAACGAGCAGTACTTC. Amino acids: CASSLGGDRARREGNEQYF.

V gene TRBV13 combines with J gene TRBJ1-5; 9 bases are a match to TRBD1. The ends lost 7 bases at V and 4 bases at J; junction bases unmatched: 5. The CDR3 consists of 14 residues. Looked up from germline, CDR1 is PRHDT and CDR2 is FYEKMQ (reference sequence). Here the CDR3 DNA reads TGTGCCAGCAACTCCGGACAGGGGAATCAGCCCCAGCATTTT. Amino acids: CASNSGQGNQPQHF.

The rearrangement joins TRBV9 to TRBJ1-2, with 7 positions matching TRBD1. Germline lookup yields CDR1 SGDLS and CDR2 YYNGEE. The V and J ends lost 0 bases and 4 bases, in that order; junction bases with no gene match: 6. The CDR3 runs 15 residues. CDR3 in amino acids: CASSVGAGGAYGYTF. The CDR3 coding sequence is TGTGCCAGCAGCGTAGGGGCAGGGGGGGCCTATGGCTACACCTTC. The whole variable domain, filled in from reference TRBV9 and TRBJ1-2, reads DSGVTQTPKHLITATGQRVTLRCSPRSGDLSVYWYQQSLDQGLQFLIQYYNGEERAKGNILERFSAQQFPDLHSELNLSSLELGDSALYFCASSVGAGGAYGYTFGSGTRLTVV.

The genes are TRBV28 and TRBJ1-2; perhaps TRBD1 as D (5 bases). From germline, CDR1 is MDHEN and CDR2 SYDVKM. This CDR3 comprises 13 residues. V dropped 3 bases and J dropped 8 bases, with 13 bases sitting between them. The CDR3 here is CASSLAGFGGYTF. The CDR3 DNA sequence: TGTGCCAGCAGTTTGGCAGGGTTTGGGGGCTACACCTTC.

The CDR3 region has the DNA TGTGCCAGCAGCCAATCGATGGCGGGAATCACTCAGCCCCAGCATTTT. Amino acid sequence: CASSQSMAGITQPQHF. The gene calls are TRBV16 and TRBJ1-5; D uncertain. CDR1 and CDR2 (germline): KGHSY, FQNENV. V was pared by 0 bases and J by 6 bases, with 15 bases between. The CDR3 contains 16 residues.

The V gene is TRBV11-2, the J gene TRBJ1-2; D might be TRBD1 (6 bases). The CDR3 has 15 amino acids. Deletions cut 3 bases from V and 3 bases from J, with 14 bases between. CDR1 is SGHAT, CDR2 FQNNGV, per germline. As DNA, the CDR3 is TGTGCCAGCAGCTTTACAGGGATGGCGGACTATGGCTACACCTTC. Translating it yields CASSFTGMADYGYTF.

The V and J genes are TRBV10-3 and TRBJ2-2; a weak D match, TRBD1 (5 bases). Germline-derived CDR1 and CDR2 are ENHRY and SYGVKD. The CDR3 runs 14 residues. V was trimmed by 3 bases and J by 1 base, leaving 6 bases between them. CDR3 amino acids: CAISDRVNTGELFF. In DNA, the CDR3 is TGTGCCATCAGTGACAGGGTGAACACCGGGGAGCTGTTTTTT.

The chain combines TRBV27 with TRBJ2-1; D gene uncertain. Per the germline V gene, CDR1 is MNHEY and CDR2 is SMNVEV (reference sequence). Trimming left V 2 bases short and J 8 bases short, with 10 bases between. CDR3 size: 13 residues. For the CDR3, the DNA is TGTGCCAGCAGTTTAACCAGGAACTATGAGCAGTTCTTC. Translation: CASSLTRNYEQFF.

The count of this clone is one. This rearrangement joins TRBV9 to TRBJ2-6; D is undetermined. The germline V and J ends were trimmed by 5 bases and 0 bases, with 6 bases remaining between them. Per the germline V gene, CDR1 is SGDLS and CDR2 is YYNGEE. There are 14 residues in the CDR3. CDR3 sequence reads: CASRRSSGANVLTF. The CDR3 coding sequence is TGTGCCAGCAGAAGATCCTCTGGGGCCAACGTCCTGACTTTC.

The chain is built from TRBV28 and TRBJ2-3; the D gene is possibly TRBD2 (6 bases). The V end lost 5 bases, the J end lost 6 bases, and 18 bases lay between the germline ends. The germline CDR1 and CDR2 sequences are MDHEN and SYDVKM. The CDR3 extends over 15 amino acids. CDR3 region: CASSIRLGNVDTQYF. CDR3 DNA sequence: TGTGCCAGCAGTATCCGACTAGGCAATGTGGATACGCAGTATTTT.

J is TRBJ2-3 and V is TRBV28, with D uncertain. The CDR3 runs 11 residues. Trimming removed 2 bases at V and 4 bases at J, with 1 base between. Germline V gene sequence: CDR1 MDHEN, CDR2 SYDVKM. The CDR3 protein is CASSLADTQYF. CDR3 sequence (DNA): TGTGCCAGCAGTTTAGCAGATACGCAGTATTTT. The entire variable domain, with the rest obtained from reference TRBV28 and TRBJ2-3, is as follows: DVKVTQSSRYLVKRTGEKVFLECVQDMDHENMFWYRQDPGLGLRLIYFSYDVKMKEKGDIPEGYSVSREKKERFSLILESASTNQTSMYLCASSLADTQYFGPGTRLTVL.